This T cell receptor (beta chain) was captured by sequencing in a study of post-analysis software for immune sequencing data. As for the study in general: Included among the disease courses, which were recorded for the cohort, were relapsing-remitting, secondary progressive and progressive-relapsing multiple sclerosis. Broader study findings: Patients carried several TRBV segments more frequently than controls did, and TRBV5-6, TRBV5-1 and TRBV20-1 were among them. Strong co-clustering by F measure was evident for samples that had been prepared in the same batch. Controls showed significantly higher normalized Chao1 diversity than did multiple sclerosis patients.

This clonotype was seen ten or more times. No antigen is known for it. In germline, CDR1 is MNHNS, CDR2 SASEGT. V was cut by 3 bases and J by 2 bases, with 2 bases left in between. The CDR3 is 11 residues long. Each TCR beta cDNA library carried unique molecular identifiers. With about 0.95 to 11 million T cells as the source, about half a million cDNA molecules resulted. TCRdb itself ran the PCR reads through MiXCR, one entry per CDR3 protein. The data show approximately 360,000 distinct CDR3 sequences, less than 40% seen once. The source material was blood. The genes are TRBV6-1 and TRBJ2-7; no firm D call. This receptor was identified in a girl aged 5-17 years with multiple sclerosis. This chain's CDR3 is CASSETYEQYF. The CDR3 coding sequence is TGTGCCAGCAGTGAGACCTACGAGCAGTACTTC.